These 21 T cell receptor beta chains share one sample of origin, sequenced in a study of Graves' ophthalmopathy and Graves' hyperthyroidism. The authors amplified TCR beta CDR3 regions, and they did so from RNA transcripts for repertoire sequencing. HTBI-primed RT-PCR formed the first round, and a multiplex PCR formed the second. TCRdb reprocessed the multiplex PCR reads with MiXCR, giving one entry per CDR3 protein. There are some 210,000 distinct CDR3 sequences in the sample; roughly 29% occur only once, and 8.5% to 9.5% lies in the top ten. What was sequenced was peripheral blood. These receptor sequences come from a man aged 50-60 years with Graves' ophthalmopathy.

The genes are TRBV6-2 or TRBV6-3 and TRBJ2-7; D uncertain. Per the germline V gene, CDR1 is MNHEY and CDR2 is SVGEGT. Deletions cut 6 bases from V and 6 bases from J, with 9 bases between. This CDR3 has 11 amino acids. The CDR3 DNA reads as TGTGCCAGCAGCTACGCAAGCGAGCAGTACTTC. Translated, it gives CASSYASEQYF.

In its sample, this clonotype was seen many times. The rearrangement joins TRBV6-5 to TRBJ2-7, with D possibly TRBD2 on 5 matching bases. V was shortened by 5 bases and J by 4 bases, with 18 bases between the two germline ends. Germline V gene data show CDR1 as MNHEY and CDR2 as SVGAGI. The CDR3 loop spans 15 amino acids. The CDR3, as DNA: TGTGCCAGCAGTCTGATGGGTACGGTAGCGTACGAGCAGTACTTC. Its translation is CASSLMGTVAYEQYF.

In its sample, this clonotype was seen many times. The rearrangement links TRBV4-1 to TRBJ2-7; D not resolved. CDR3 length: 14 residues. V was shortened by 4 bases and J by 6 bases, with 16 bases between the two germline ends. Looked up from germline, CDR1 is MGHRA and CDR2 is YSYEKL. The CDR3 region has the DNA TGCGCCAGCAGCCTATCCGACGGTACGGTCGAGCAGTACTTC. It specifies CASSLSDGTVEQYF.

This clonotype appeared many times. This chain's CDR3 is CASSYTSEAFF. The CDR3, as DNA: TGTGCCAGCAGTTACACGTCTGAAGCTTTCTTT. The V and J genes are TRBV12-3 or TRBV12-4 and TRBJ1-1; unclear D gene. The V end was cut by 4 bases, the J end by 6 bases, with 6 bases between. The CDR3 totals 11 residues.

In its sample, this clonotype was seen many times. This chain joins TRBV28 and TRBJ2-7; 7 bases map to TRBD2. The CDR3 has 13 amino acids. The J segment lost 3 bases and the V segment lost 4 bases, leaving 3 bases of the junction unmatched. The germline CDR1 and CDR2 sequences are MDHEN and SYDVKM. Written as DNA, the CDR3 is TGTGCCAGCAGTTACGCTAGCGGCTACGAGCAGTACTTC. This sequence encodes CASSYASGYEQYF.

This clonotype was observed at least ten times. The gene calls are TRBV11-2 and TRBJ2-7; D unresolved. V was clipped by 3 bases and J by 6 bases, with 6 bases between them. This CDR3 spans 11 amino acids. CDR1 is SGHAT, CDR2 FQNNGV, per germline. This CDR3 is CASSFGSEQYF. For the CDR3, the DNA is TGTGCCAGCAGCTTTGGTAGCGAGCAGTACTTC. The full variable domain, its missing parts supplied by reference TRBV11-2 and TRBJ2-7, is EAGVAQSPRYKIIEKRQSVAFWCNPISGHATLYWYQQILGQGPKLLIQFQNNGVVDDSQLPKDRFSAERLKGVDSTLKIQPAKLEDSAVYLCASSFGSEQYFGPGTRLTVT.

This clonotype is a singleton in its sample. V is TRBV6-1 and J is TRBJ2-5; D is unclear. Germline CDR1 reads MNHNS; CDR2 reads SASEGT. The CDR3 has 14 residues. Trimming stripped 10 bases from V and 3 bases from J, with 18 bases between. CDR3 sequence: CATAALTIEETQYF. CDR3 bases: TGTGCCACTGCCGCCCTTACCATTGAAGAGACCCAGTACTTC.

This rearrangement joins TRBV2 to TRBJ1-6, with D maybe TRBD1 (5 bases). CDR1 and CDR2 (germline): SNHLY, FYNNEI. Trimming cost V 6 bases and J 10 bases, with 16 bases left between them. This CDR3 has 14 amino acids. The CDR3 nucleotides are TGTGCCAGCAGAATCGGGCAGGGTGGCTCACCCCTCCACTTT. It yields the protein CASRIGQGGSPLHF. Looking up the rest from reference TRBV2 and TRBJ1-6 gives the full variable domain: EPEVTQTPSHQVTQMGQEVILRCVPISNHLYFYWYRQILGQKVEFLVSFYNNEISEKSEIFDDQFSVERPDGSNFTLKIRSTKLEDSAMYFCASRIGQGGSPLHFGNGTRLTVT.

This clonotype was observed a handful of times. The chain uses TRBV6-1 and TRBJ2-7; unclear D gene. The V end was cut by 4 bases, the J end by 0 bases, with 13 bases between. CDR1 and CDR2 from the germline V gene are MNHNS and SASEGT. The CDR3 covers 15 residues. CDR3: CASSAERGSSYEQYF. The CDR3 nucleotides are TGTGCCAGCAGTGCGGAGAGAGGTAGCTCCTACGAGCAGTACTTC.

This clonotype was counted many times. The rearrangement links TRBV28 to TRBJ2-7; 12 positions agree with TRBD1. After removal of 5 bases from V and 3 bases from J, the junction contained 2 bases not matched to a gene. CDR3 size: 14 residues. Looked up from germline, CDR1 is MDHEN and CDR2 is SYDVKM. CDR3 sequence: CASSGTGGYYEQYF. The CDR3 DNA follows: TGTGCCAGCAGTGGGACAGGGGGCTACTACGAGCAGTACTTC.

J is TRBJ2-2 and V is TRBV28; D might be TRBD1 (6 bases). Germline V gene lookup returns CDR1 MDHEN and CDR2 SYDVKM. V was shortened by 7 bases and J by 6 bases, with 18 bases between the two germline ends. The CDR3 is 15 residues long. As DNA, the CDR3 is TGTGCCAGCACCACCAGGGGTGGGGGAGCCGGGGAGCTGTTTTTT. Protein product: CASTTRGGGAGELFF.

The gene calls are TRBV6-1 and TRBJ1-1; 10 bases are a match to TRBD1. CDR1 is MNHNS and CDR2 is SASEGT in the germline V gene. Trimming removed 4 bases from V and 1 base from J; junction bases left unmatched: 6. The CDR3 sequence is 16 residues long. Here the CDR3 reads CASSGPGTGENTEAFF. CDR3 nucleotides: TGTGCCAGCAGTGGACCCGGGACAGGGGAGAACACTGAAGCTTTCTTT.

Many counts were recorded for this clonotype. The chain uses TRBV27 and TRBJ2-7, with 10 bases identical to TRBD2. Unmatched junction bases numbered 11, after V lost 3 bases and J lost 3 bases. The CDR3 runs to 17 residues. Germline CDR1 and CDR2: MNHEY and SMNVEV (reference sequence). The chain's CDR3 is CASSFHSGRLGLYEQYF. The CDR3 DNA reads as TGTGCCAGCAGTTTTCATAGCGGGAGGTTAGGCCTCTACGAGCAGTACTTC.

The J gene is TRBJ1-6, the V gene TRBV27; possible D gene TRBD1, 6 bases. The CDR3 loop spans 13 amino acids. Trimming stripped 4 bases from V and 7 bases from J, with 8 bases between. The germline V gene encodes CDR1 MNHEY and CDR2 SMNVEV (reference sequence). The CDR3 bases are TGTGCCAGCAGTTGGACAGCCAATTCACCCCTCCACTTT. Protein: CASSWTANSPLHF.

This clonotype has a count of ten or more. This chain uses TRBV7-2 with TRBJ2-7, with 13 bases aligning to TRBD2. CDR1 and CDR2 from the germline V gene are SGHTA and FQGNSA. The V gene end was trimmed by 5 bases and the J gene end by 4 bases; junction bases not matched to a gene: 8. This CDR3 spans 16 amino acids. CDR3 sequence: CASSPRTSGRRYEQYF. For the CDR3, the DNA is TGTGCCAGCAGCCCCAGGACTAGCGGGAGAAGATACGAGCAGTACTTC.

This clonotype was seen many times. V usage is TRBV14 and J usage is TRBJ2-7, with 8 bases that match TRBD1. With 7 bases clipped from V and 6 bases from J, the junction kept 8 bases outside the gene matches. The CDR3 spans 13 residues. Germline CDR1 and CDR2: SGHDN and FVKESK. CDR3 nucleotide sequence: TGTGCCAGCAACCGGACAGGGAGCTGCGAGCAGTACTTC. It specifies CASNRTGSCEQYF.

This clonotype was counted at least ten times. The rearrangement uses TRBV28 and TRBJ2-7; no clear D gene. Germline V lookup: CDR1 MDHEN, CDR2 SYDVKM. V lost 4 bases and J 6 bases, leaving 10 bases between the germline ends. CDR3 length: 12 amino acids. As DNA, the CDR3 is TGTGCCAGCAGTTCCATACGAGGCGAGCAGTACTTC. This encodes CASSSIRGEQYF.

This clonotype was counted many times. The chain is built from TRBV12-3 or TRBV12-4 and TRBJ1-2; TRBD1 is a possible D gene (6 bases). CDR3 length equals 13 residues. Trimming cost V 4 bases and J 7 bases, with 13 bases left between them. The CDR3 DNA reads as TGTGCCAGCAGTTCCGGGACATCTCGTGGCTACACCTTC. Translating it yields CASSSGTSRGYTF.

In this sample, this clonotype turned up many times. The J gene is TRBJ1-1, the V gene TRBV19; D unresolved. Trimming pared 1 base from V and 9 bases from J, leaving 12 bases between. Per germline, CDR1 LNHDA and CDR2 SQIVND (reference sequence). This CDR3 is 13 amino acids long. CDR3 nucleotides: TGTGCCAGTAGTATAGTCCCTGGTGGAAAAGCTTTCTTT. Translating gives CASSIVPGGKAFF.

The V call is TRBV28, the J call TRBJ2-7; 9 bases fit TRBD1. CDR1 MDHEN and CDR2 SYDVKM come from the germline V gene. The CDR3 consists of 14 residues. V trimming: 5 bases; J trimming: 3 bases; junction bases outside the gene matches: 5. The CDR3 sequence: CASSPSDRGYEQYF. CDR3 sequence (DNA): TGTGCCAGCAGTCCCTCGGACAGGGGCTACGAGCAGTACTTC. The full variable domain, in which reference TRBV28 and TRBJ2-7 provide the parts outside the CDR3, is DVKVTQSSRYLVKRTGEKVFLECVQDMDHENMFWYRQDPGLGLRLIYFSYDVKMKEKGDIPEGYSVSREKKERFSLILESASTNQTSMYLCASSPSDRGYEQYFGPGTRLTVT.

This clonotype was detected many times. The DNA of the CDR3 is TGTGCCAGCAGCTCCCCTCCTAATCAGCCCCAGCATTTT. The encoded protein is CASSSPPNQPQHF. This chain joins TRBV7-2 and TRBJ1-5; D call uncertain. CDR1 and CDR2 (germline): SGHTA, FQGNSA. V lost 4 bases and J 4 bases, leaving 8 bases between the germline ends. The CDR3 consists of 13 residues.